The clone carrying this T cell receptor (beta chain) was observed a single time. This sample was taken from a study of identifying expanded T cells in peripheral blood. Assay: immunoSEQ multiplex PCR; the TCRdb copy retains only in-frame clones and omits some. Of about 50,000 clones in the sample, roughly 82% were seen once. The receptor's source is a person between 18 and 70 years old in good health. Sample: blood.

CDR3 protein: CASSPTGRETQYF. For the CDR3, the DNA is TGCGCCAGCAGCCCAACAGGGCGAGAGACCCAGTACTTC. This chain uses TRBV5-1 with TRBJ2-5; weak D call: TRBD1 (6 bases). The CDR3 totals 13 residues. Germline CDR1 and CDR2: SGHRS and YFSETQ. V gave up 4 bases and J gave up 4 bases, with 11 bases separating them.